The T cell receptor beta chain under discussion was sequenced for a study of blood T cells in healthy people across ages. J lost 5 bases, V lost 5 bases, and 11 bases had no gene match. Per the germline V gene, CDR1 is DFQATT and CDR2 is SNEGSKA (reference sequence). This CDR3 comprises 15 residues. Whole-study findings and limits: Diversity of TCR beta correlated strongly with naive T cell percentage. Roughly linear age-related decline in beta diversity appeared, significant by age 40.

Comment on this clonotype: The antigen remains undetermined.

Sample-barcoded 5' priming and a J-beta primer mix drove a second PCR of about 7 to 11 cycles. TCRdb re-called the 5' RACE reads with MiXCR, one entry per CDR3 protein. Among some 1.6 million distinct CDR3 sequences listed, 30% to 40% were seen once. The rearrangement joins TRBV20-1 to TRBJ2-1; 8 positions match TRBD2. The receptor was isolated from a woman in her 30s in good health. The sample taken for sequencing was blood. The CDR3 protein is CSAVHRGGGNNEQFF. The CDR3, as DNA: TGCAGTGCTGTCCATCGGGGGGGGGGTAACAATGAGCAGTTCTTC.